Ten or more counts support the clone carrying this T cell receptor (beta chain). As yet, its antigen is unknown. Exclusion followed for patients with uncontrolled infection, other autoimmune disease, pregnancy or lactation. The TCR beta CDR3 regions underwent amplification using RNA transcripts as the source. Using the HTBI primer set, a first-round RT-PCR was run on the TCR CDR3. TCRdb ran MiXCR on the multiplex PCR reads and lists one entry per CDR3 protein. The top ten clones hold less than 55% of a sample with 560,000 or so distinct CDR3 sequences, about 20% of them seen once. The data stem from a study of T cells in Graves' hyperthyroidism and ophthalmopathy. The CDR3 length is 15 residues. CDR1 MNHEY and CDR2 SVGEGT come from the germline V gene. V dropped 8 bases and J dropped 5 bases, with 21 bases sitting between them. Whole-study findings and limits: Most thyroid clonotypes with frequency above 0.001 were detected in blood.

The sequencing input was blood. This chain uses TRBV6-2 or TRBV6-3 with TRBJ2-5, with a weak D call TRBD1 (5 bases). This sequence was found in a man aged 40-49 years with Graves' ophthalmopathy. The CDR3 DNA sequence: TGTGCCAGCGATAGTTCGGCAGGGCACGTCGAGACCCAGTACTTC. Translating it yields CASDSSAGHVETQYF.